The rows below give T cell receptor beta chains drawn from one sample of a study of shared clonotypes between healthy human individuals. TCRdb's table, derived via immunoSEQ multiplex PCR, lists solely in-frame clones and lacks some. Here the sample spans hundreds of thousands of clones, around 95% being singletons. The specimen was naive CD8+ T cells sorted from blood. These receptors were collected from a woman in her twenties or thirties in good health. The CDR3 runs from the conserved cysteine through the conserved F or W. A D gene is named only where the DNA matches it firmly. Clone size is given for some rows only: seen once, a few or many times, or a class if the clone is expanded.

j_call d_call clone_size v_call cdr3_aa cdr3_nt
TRBJ2-6 - - TRBV13 CASSPTGGDGANVLTF TGTGCCAGCAGCCCGACGGGGGGCGATGGGGCCAACGTCCTGACTTTC
TRBJ2-7 TRBD1 - TRBV5-6 CASSLGTGDEQYF TGTGCCAGCAGCCTCGGGACAGGGGACGAGCAGTACTTC
TRBJ1-2 TRBD1 - TRBV28 CASTIPGGAITGVEGYTF TGTGCCAGCACCATTCCAGGTGGCGCTATAACAGGGGTGGAGGGCTACACCTTC
TRBJ2-3 TRBD1 - TRBV4-1 CASSQDETGSDTQYF TGCGCCAGCAGCCAAGATGAGACAGGGTCAGATACGCAGTATTTT
TRBJ2-7 - - TRBV7-2 CASSLLQGLRYEQYF TGTGCCAGCAGCTTACTGCAGGGATTACGATACGAGCAGTACTTC
TRBJ1-1 - - TRBV28 CASSLVGAFGEAFF TGTGCCAGCAGTTTAGTTGGGGCGTTTGGTGAAGCTTTCTTT
TRBJ2-7 TRBD1 - TRBV7-9 CASRPGTAYEQYF TGTGCCAGCAGACCTGGGACAGCTTACGAGCAGTACTTC
TRBJ2-7 TRBD1 - TRBV29-1 CSVVDRGYEQYF TGCAGCGTTGTTGACAGGGGATACGAGCAGTACTTC
TRBJ2-7 - once TRBV28 CASSSPLESDRYEQYF TGTGCCAGCAGCTCCCCTCTGGAGTCCGATAGGTACGAGCAGTACTTC
TRBJ1-4 TRBD1 - TRBV4-1 CASRDTDQGVFEKLFF TGCGCCAGCAGAGACACGGACCAGGGGGTATTTGAAAAACTGTTTTTT
TRBJ1-1 - - TRBV19 CASSNREGRMEAFF TGTGCCAGTAGTAACCGGGAAGGACGTATGGAGGCTTTCTTT
TRBJ2-5 - - TRBV13 CASSLAHGGQETQYF TGTGCCAGCAGCTTAGCCCACGGGGGCCAAGAGACCCAGTACTTC
TRBJ2-6 - - TRBV19 CASSITHSGANVLTF TGTGCCAGTAGTATCACCCACTCTGGGGCCAACGTCCTGACTTTC
TRBJ2-1 - - TRBV13 CASSPADYNEQFF TGTGCCAGCAGCCCAGCGGACTACAATGAGCAGTTCTTC
TRBJ2-1 - - TRBV6-5 CASMGLSSYNEQFF TGTGCCAGCATGGGACTGAGCTCCTACAATGAGCAGTTCTTC
TRBJ1-2 - - TRBV27 CASSSMGVGGYTF TGTGCCAGCAGCTCCATGGGGGTTGGGGGCTACACCTTC
TRBJ1-5 - - TRBV6-5 CASSYVAGSNQPQHF TGTGCCAGCAGTTACGTGGCAGGAAGCAATCAGCCCCAGCATTTT
TRBJ2-7 - - TRBV5-1 CASSPTDSEQYF TGCGCCAGCAGCCCCACGGATTCCGAGCAGTACTTC
TRBJ2-2 - - TRBV5-1 CASSLGSVSGNTGELFF TGCGCCAGCAGCTTGGGTTCGGTTAGCGGGAACACCGGGGAGCTGTTTTTT
TRBJ2-7 - - TRBV6-6 CASGGVSYEQYF TGTGCCAGCGGGGGCGTCTCCTACGAGCAGTACTTC
TRBJ2-7 - - TRBV10-1 CASSEVDGPYEQYF TGCGCCAGCAGTGAGGTGGACGGTCCCTACGAGCAGTACTTC
TRBJ2-7 - - TRBV19 CASSESGEATYEQYF TGTGCCAGTAGTGAGTCCGGGGAGGCAACCTACGAGCAGTACTTC
TRBJ1-1 - - TRBV10-1 CASSDPGRDTEAFF TGCGCCAGCAGTGACCCAGGGAGGGACACTGAAGCTTTCTTT
TRBJ1-2 - few TRBV2 CASSEGTNYGYTF TGTGCCAGCAGTGAGGGCACAAACTATGGCTACACCTTC
TRBJ2-1 - - TRBV6-5 CASRTRLGYEQFF TGTGCCAGCAGAACCAGACTAGGTTATGAGCAGTTCTTC
TRBJ2-3 - - TRBV27 CASHPGPQVRDTQYF TGTGCCAGCCACCCGGGACCACAGGTTCGGGATACGCAGTATTTT
TRBJ2-7 TRBD2 - TRBV27 CASSFRRLGGLGDEQYF TGTGCCAGCAGTTTTAGGAGGTTGGGAGGGCTGGGGGACGAGCAGTACTTC
TRBJ1-1 - - TRBV27 CASSLSGSLEAFF TGTGCCAGCAGTTTAAGTGGGAGCCTAGAAGCTTTCTTT
TRBJ2-7 - - TRBV11-1 CASSLGDGGASYEQYF TGTGCCAGCAGCTTAGGAGATGGGGGGGCCTCCTACGAGCAGTACTTC
TRBJ2-1 - - TRBV30 CAWSLVGADEQFF TGTGCCTGGAGTCTAGTGGGAGCGGATGAGCAGTTCTTC
TRBJ2-1 - once TRBV11-3 CASSFGQGPNEQFF TGTGCCAGCAGCTTCGGGCAGGGGCCTAATGAGCAGTTCTTC
TRBJ2-1 TRBD2 - TRBV29-1 CSVEDWRLAGYNEQFF TGCAGCGTTGAAGATTGGCGACTAGCCGGGTACAATGAGCAGTTCTTC
TRBJ2-2 TRBD2 - TRBV7-9 CASSFAGGPTGELFF TGTGCCAGCAGCTTCGCGGGAGGGCCAACCGGGGAGCTGTTTTTT
TRBJ2-7 TRBD2 - TRBV19 CASSIPGTSSYEQYF TGTGCCAGTAGTATTCCCGGGACTAGCTCCTACGAGCAGTACTTC